This T cell receptor (beta chain) was sequenced during a study of blood T cells in healthy people across ages. General study findings and limits: Significant beta diversity loss was already apparent by age approximately 40, declining roughly linearly. The study found more naive CD4+ cells and higher diversity in long-lived than aged donors.

This clonotype was seen a few times. Its specificity is unknown. The use of a sample-barcoded 5' primer and a J-beta primer mix characterized a second PCR of about 7 to 12 cycles. Every single cDNA molecule received a tag from a template-switch adaptor with 12 random nucleotides. MiXCR was run by TCRdb on the 5' RACE reads, yielding one entry per CDR3 protein. Here the sample spans about 1.6 million distinct CDR3 sequences, about 32% being singletons. With 0 bases clipped from V and 5 bases from J, the junction kept 15 bases outside the gene matches. The CDR3 is 19 residues long. Germline CDR1 reads MGHRA; CDR2 reads YSYEKL. The authors isolated at least 7 million PBMCs per sample.

The chain combines TRBV4-1 with TRBJ2-1; 8 bases line up with TRBD2. The TCR sequence derives from a woman in her 30s in good health. The sample consisted of blood. The CDR3 region has the DNA TGCGCCAGCAGCCAAGATTGGATCGGGGGGGCCGGGGCCGACAATGAGCAGTTCTTC. Translating gives CASSQDWIGGAGADNEQFF.